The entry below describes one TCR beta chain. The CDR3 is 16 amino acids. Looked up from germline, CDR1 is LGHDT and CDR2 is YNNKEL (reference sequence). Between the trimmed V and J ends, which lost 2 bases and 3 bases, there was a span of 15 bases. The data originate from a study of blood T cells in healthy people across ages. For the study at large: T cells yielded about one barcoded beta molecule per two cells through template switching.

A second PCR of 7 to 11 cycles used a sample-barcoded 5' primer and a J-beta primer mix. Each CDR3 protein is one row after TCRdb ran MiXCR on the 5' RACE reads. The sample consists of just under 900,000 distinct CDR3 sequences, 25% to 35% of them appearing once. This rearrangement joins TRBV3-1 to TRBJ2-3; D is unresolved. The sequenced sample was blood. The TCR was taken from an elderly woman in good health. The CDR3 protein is CASSQRSLSSTDTQYF. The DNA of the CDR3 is TGTGCCAGCAGCCAAAGAAGCCTATCCTCGACAGATACGCAGTATTTT.